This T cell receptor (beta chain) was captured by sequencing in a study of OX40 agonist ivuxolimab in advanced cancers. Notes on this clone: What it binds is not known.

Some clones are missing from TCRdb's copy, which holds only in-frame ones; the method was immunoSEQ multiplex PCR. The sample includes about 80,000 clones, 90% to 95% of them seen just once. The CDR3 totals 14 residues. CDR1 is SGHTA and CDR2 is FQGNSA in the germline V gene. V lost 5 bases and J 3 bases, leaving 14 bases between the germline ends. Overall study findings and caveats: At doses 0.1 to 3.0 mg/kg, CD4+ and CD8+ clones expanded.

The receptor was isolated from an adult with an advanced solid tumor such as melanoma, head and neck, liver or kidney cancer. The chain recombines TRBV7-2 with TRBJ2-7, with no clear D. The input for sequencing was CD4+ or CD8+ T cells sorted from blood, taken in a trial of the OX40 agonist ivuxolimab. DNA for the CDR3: TGTGCCAGCAGCCCCGTGTCCCGGAGCTACGAGCAGTACTTC. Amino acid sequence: CASSPVSRSYEQYF.